These T cell receptor beta chains were read from a single sample in a study of vaccination and CD4 T cells after COVID-19. MiXCR, applied by TCRdb to the PCR reads, yields one record per CDR3 protein. Altogether around 10,000 distinct CDR3 sequences are present, roughly 31% being singletons, with the ten largest covering about 10%. These receptors have no known antigen. The sequencing sample was made of CD4+ T cells from blood, cultured in vitro. Receptor source: a human donor who had recovered from COVID-19. CDR3s include the opening cysteine and the closing phenylalanine or tryptophan. D genes are given only for firm matches. Some rows have no size entry. The others give once, few or many, or a class for an expanded clone.

CDR3nt: TGCAGTGCTAGAGATCCGACTCGGAGGGCTGACTATGGCTACACCTTC; CDR3aa: CSARDPTRRADYGYTF; v_gene: TRBV20-1; abundance: .; j_gene: TRBJ1-2; d_gene: .
CDR3nt: TGTGCCAGCAGCTTCGGCAGGGAAGGAAGCTACACCTTC; CDR3aa: CASSFGREGSYTF; v_gene: TRBV5-6; abundance: .; j_gene: TRBJ1-2; d_gene: .
CDR3nt: TGCAGTGCCCCCGGGAGAAATAATTCACCCCTCCACTTT; CDR3aa: CSAPGRNNSPLHF; v_gene: TRBV20-1; abundance: .; j_gene: TRBJ1-6; d_gene: .
CDR3nt: TGCAGTGCTAGCGGCAGGGGGATCTCCTACAATGAGCAGTTCTTC; CDR3aa: CSASGRGISYNEQFF; v_gene: TRBV20-1; abundance: .; j_gene: TRBJ2-1; d_gene: TRBD1
CDR3nt: TGTGCCAGCAGCTTAGCGGGGGAGTCCTACGAGCAGTACTTC; CDR3aa: CASSLAGESYEQYF; v_gene: TRBV7-9; abundance: .; j_gene: TRBJ2-7; d_gene: .
CDR3nt: TGTGCCAGCAGTCGTGAGGAAAATTCACCCCTCCACTTT; CDR3aa: CASSREENSPLHF; v_gene: TRBV6-1; abundance: few; j_gene: TRBJ1-6; d_gene: .
CDR3nt: TGCAGTGCTAGAGAAATCGGACAGGGATACGAGCAGTACTTC; CDR3aa: CSAREIGQGYEQYF; v_gene: TRBV20-1; abundance: .; j_gene: TRBJ2-7; d_gene: TRBD1
CDR3nt: TGTGCCAGTAGTAAGGGGACAGGGGACTATGGCTACACCTTC; CDR3aa: CASSKGTGDYGYTF; v_gene: TRBV19; abundance: few; j_gene: TRBJ1-2; d_gene: TRBD1
CDR3nt: TGTGCCTGGAGAAGGACCGCAAATTCACCCCTCCACTTT; CDR3aa: CAWRRTANSPLHF; v_gene: TRBV30; abundance: few; j_gene: TRBJ1-6; d_gene: .
CDR3nt: TGTGCCAGCAGCAGGGTTCGCTATGGCTACACCTTC; CDR3aa: CASSRVRYGYTF; v_gene: TRBV12-3/TRBV12-4; abundance: .; j_gene: TRBJ1-2; d_gene: .
CDR3nt: TGTGCCAGCACGGGGAGGGGCCCAGATACGCAGTATTTT; CDR3aa: CASTGRGPDTQYF; v_gene: TRBV28; abundance: .; j_gene: TRBJ2-3; d_gene: TRBD2
CDR3nt: TGCAGTGCTAGACCGACAGGGGTCCTGGTTAATTCACCCCTCCACTTT; CDR3aa: CSARPTGVLVNSPLHF; v_gene: TRBV20-1; abundance: medium-sized; j_gene: TRBJ1-6; d_gene: TRBD1
CDR3nt: TGTGCCAGCAGCCCAAGCCCCGGGACATACCACGAGCAGTACTTC; CDR3aa: CASSPSPGTYHEQYF; v_gene: TRBV5-5; abundance: .; j_gene: TRBJ2-7; d_gene: .